A selection of T cell receptor beta chains follows, all from one sample in a study of tumor-infiltrating lymphocytes in primary liver carcinoma. In TCRdb, the multiplex PCR reads were re-called with MiXCR into one record per CDR3 protein. Altogether roughly 80,000 distinct CDR3 sequences are present, around 66% being singletons, with the ten largest covering 26%. Material: tumor-adjacent normal liver tissue. These receptors were obtained from a man in his forties with primary liver carcinoma and hepatitis B virus infection. Both conserved end residues are part of each CDR3. Clone size appears in some rows only: once, few, many, or a class for an expanded clone.

V gene,J gene,clone size,CDR3 protein
TRBV10-3,TRBJ2-7,-,CVISRTASRGSSCEQYF
TRBV5-4,TRBJ2-5,-,CASSLGLAGEDTQYF
TRBV4-1,TRBJ2-1,once,CTSSYPGLAEEQFF
TRBV6-2/TRBV6-3,TRBJ2-7,-,CASNYGGDRVRSSQYF
TRBV11-2,TRBJ2-1,-,CASSLKLLSRMNERFF
TRBV4-1,TRBJ2-2,-,CASNYLDRGLTGEPFF
TRBV11-1,TRBJ2-3,-,CASSHAPPDGWASTDTPYF
TRBV5-5,TRBJ2-1,-,CASSSLRSERTNSEQFF
TRBV4-2,TRBJ2-7,many,CASSQGDRGHEQYF
TRBV4-1,TRBJ2-1,-,CASSQERNVQFF
TRBV12-3/TRBV12-4,TRBJ2-5,-,CAISSWTIVETQNF
TRBV14,TRBJ2-7,-,CASSQRTAEPYKHYF
TRBV29-1,TRBJ2-3,-,CSADVTNTDTQYF
TRBV6-2/TRBV6-3,TRBJ2-3,-,CTSSLEGQPRGTQYF
TRBV6-5,TRBJ1-2,-,CAISSPGQGYGYTF
TRBV28,TRBJ2-3,few,CASTQGGRADTQYF
TRBV19,TRBJ2-1,few,CASSIRLAGGSYNEQFF
TRBV24-1,TRBJ2-3,-,CVTSELAGDTDTQYF
TRBV11-1,TRBJ1-1,-,CASSPRQGRNTETFF
TRBV5-1,TRBJ2-2,many,CASSYLLAGGASNTGELFF
TRBV29-1,TRBJ2-1,-,CSVEVSGNERFF
TRBV6-5,TRBJ1-1,many,CASSLRFNTEAFF
TRBV6-5,TRBJ1-1,many,CASSYGGTRTEAFF
TRBV29-1,TRBJ1-3,few,CSVVCVTGNTIYF
TRBV28,TRBJ2-7,many,CASSLHGQSYSYEQYF
TRBV5-4,TRBJ2-3,-,CASSFPDRGPDAQYF
TRBV4-3,TRBJ2-7,-,CASSQGHLLGQVSYEQYF
TRBV4-3,TRBJ1-2,-,CASSQVMTESGYTF
TRBV29-1,TRBJ2-3,many,CSFVAGGSGDTQYF
TRBV30,TRBJ2-3,-,CAWSIGGYVTDTQYF
TRBV11-2,TRBJ2-1,-,CVSSLGFLAGMNEQFF
TRBV5-4,TRBJ2-5,many,CASSLIQETQYF
TRBV29-1,TRBJ2-2,-,CSVVTGSLTGELFF
TRBV28,TRBJ1-2,-,CASSLSLPGTWAFDYTF
TRBV11-2,TRBJ2-1,-,CASSLEFLARMNEQFF
TRBV5-4,TRBJ2-7,medium-sized,CASSLQGFYEQYF
TRBV10-3,TRBJ2-3,-,CATRETELGTDTQYF
TRBV5-4,TRBJ2-1,many,CASTRGLAESYNEQFF
TRBV4-1,TRBJ2-3,-,CASGQNKGATDTQYF
TRBV29-1,TRBJ2-2,-,CSVGTSVANTWELFF
TRBV29-1,TRBJ2-3,once,CSVEEGLTLQYF